A single sample is the source of the 13 T cell receptor beta chains below, sequenced in a study of cytomegalovirus exposure and HLA in healthy donors. The PCR used 60 Vbeta and 13 Jbeta primers. TCRdb keeps only in-frame clones here, not all; method: immunoSEQ multiplex PCR. The listing contains more than 130,000 clones. The sequenced sample consisted of PBMCs. The receptors originated from a man in his forties in good health and CMV-seronegative.

On this clone itself: Other DNA sequences of this sample code for an identical CDR3. The chain recombines TRBV2 with TRBJ1-5; 9 bases line up with TRBD1. CDR1 and CDR2 from the germline V gene are SNHLY and FYNNEI. J was trimmed by 8 bases and V by 6 bases; bases with no gene match: 5. This CDR3 region has 13 residues. CDR3 sequence reads: CASRGQGLEPQHF. The CDR3 bases are TGTGCCAGCAGAGGACAGGGGCTGGAGCCCCAGCATTTT.

The chain carries TRBV7-8 and TRBJ1-1; 10 positions agree with TRBD1. V lost 6 bases to trimming and J lost 5 bases; unmatched junction nucleotides: 9. CDR1 is SGHVS, CDR2 FQNEAQ, per germline. CDR3 length: 15 amino acids. In DNA, the CDR3 is TGTGCCAGCAGGAAGACAGGGGGCGGGGGAACTGAAGCTTTCTTT. Translating gives CASRKTGGGGTEAFF. The full variable domain, rest sourced from reference TRBV7-8 and TRBJ1-1, is GAGVSQSPRYKVAKRGQDVALRCDPISGHVSLFWYQQALGQGPEFLTYFQNEAQLDKSGLPSDRFFAERPEGSVSTLKIQRTQQEDSAVYLCASRKTGGGGTEAFFGQGTRLTVV.

The gene calls are TRBV4-1 and TRBJ1-5, with D hard to call. Germline-derived CDR1 and CDR2 are MGHRA and YSYEKL. V shed 3 bases and J shed 0 bases, with 9 bases lying between them. This CDR3 contains 15 residues. CDR3 bases: TGCGCCAGCAGCCACGGAGGGAGTAGCAATCAGCCCCAGCATTTT. It codes for CASSHGGSSNQPQHF.

CDR3 in DNA: TGCGCCAGCAGCCAAGTGGGTACAGGGAGAACCTATGGCTACACCTTC. Translating it yields CASSQVGTGRTYGYTF. The chain has TRBV4-3 and TRBJ1-2, with D maybe TRBD1 (6 bases). Germline CDR1 LGHNA, CDR2 YSLEER. The V end was cut by 1 base, the J end by 4 bases, with 16 bases between. The CDR3 runs 16 residues.

J is TRBJ1-2 and V is TRBV4-3; 7 bases are a match to TRBD1. The CDR3 is 14 residues long. Germline V lookup: CDR1 LGHNA, CDR2 YSLEER. V trimming: 6 bases; J trimming: 4 bases; junction bases outside the gene matches: 8. The CDR3 coding sequence is TGCGCCAGCAGTCGGGACAGTTCCCCCTATGGCTACACCTTC. Amino acids: CASSRDSSPYGYTF.

The chain employs TRBV29-1 and TRBJ1-1, with a tentative D call TRBD1 (5 bases). V was shortened by 5 bases and J by 4 bases, with 14 bases between the two germline ends. The germline V gene encodes CDR1 SQVTM and CDR2 ANQGSEA. This CDR3 comprises 13 residues. The DNA for the CDR3 is TGCAGCGTTTCGGTAGGCCAGGGCACTGAAGCTTTCTTT. It codes for CSVSVGQGTEAFF.

The J gene is TRBJ1-5, the V gene TRBV21-1; whether TRBD1, the table's D call, matches the DNA was not checked. TRBV21-1 is a recognized pseudogene. This CDR3 contains 20 residues. The CDR3 region is CASSKSRPFKGGMDNQPQHF. The CDR3 DNA is TGTGCCAGCAGCAAAAGCAGGCCCTTCAAAGGGGGAATGGACAATCAGCCCCAGCATTTT.

This chain connects TRBV4-1 to TRBJ1-2; possible D gene TRBD1, 6 bases. Germline assignment: CDR1 MGHRA and CDR2 YSYEKL. CDR3 length: 16 residues. Trimming removed 1 base from V and 0 bases from J, with 12 bases in between. CDR3 region: CASSQGGGGTNYGYTF. CDR3 nucleotide sequence: TGCGCCAGCAGCCAAGGAGGGGGGGGAACTAACTATGGCTACACCTTC.

The chain joins TRBV11-1 to TRBJ2-3; D not resolved. Germline V CDR1 and CDR2: SGHAT, FQDESV (reference sequence). Trimming took 6 bases from V and 9 from J, leaving 16 bases between them. The CDR3 runs to 13 residues. In nucleotides, the CDR3 is TGTGCCAGCAGTCCCCGATCCACCGAGACGCAGTATTTT. Translation gives CASSPRSTETQYF.

V usage is TRBV4-3 and J usage is TRBJ2-6; tentatively, D is TRBD1 (5 bases). Trimming removed 1 base from V and 0 bases from J, with 13 bases in between. Germline V gives CDR1 LGHNA, CDR2 YSLEER. CDR3 size: 18 residues. The CDR3 reads CASSQADTGSSGANVLTF. CDR3 in DNA: TGCGCCAGCAGCCAAGCGGACACCGGGTCCTCTGGGGCCAACGTCCTGACTTTC.

The chain uses TRBV2 and TRBJ2-3, with TRBD2 matching over 13 bases. The V gene end was trimmed by 11 bases and the J gene end by 0 bases; junction bases not matched to a gene: 11. The CDR3 sequence is 17 residues long. CDR1 is SNHLY, CDR2 FYNNEI, per germline. CDR3 nucleotides: TGTGCCGGACAGGGTACTAGCGGGGGGGGTAGCACAGATACGCAGTATTTT. Its translation: CAGQGTSGGGSTDTQYF.

The V gene is TRBV5-1, the J gene TRBJ1-1; perhaps TRBD1 as D (5 bases). The CDR3 sequence is 15 residues long. The V end lost 0 bases, the J end lost 2 bases, and 11 bases lay between the germline ends. The V gene's germline CDR1 is SGHRS and CDR2 YFSETQ. CDR3 bases: TGCGCCAGCAGCTTGGTAAGGGGTGGAAACACTGAAGCTTTCTTT. It codes for CASSLVRGGNTEAFF.

CDR3 DNA sequence: TGTGCCAGCAGCTCCGACCTAGGGGCCGGGGAGCTGTTTTTT. Residues: CASSSDLGAGELFF. This chain links TRBV5-6 with TRBJ2-2, with D perhaps TRBD1 (5 bases). V lost 3 bases to trimming and J lost 6 bases, with 12 bases between them. The germline V gene encodes CDR1 SGHDT and CDR2 YYEEEE. This CDR3 has 14 amino acids. Drawing the rest from reference TRBV5-6 and TRBJ2-2, the complete variable domain is DAGVTQSPTHLIKTRGQQVTLRCSPKSGHDTVSWYQQALGQGPQFIFQYYEEEERQRGNFPDRFSGHQFPNYSSELNVNALLLGDSALYLCASSSDLGAGELFFGEGSRLTVL.